This is a list of T cell receptor beta chains from one sample in a study of control samples from healthy donors and cancer patients. Only in-frame clones appear in the TCRdb table, and some are missing; sequencing was by immunoSEQ multiplex PCR. This table has about 40,000 clones, 80% to 95% appearing once. The sequenced sample was blood. Receptors originate from a woman between 50 and 59 years old in good health. Each CDR3 is given with its conserved first and last residue. The order of the fields is clone size, D gene, V gene, J gene, CDR3 protein, CDR3 DNA. The D gene is left open where the match is weak. Rows may omit the clone size; those that give it use once, few, many or a size class.

>NA|NA|TRBV7-9|TRBJ1-1
CASSLRDGNTEAFF
TGTGCCAGCAGCTTGAGGGATGGGAACACTGAAGCTTTCTTT
>NA|NA|TRBV28|TRBJ2-7
CASSSWTSGTQSEQYF
TGTGCCAGCAGTTCATGGACCTCCGGGACCCAGAGCGAGCAGTACTTC
>NA|TRBD1|TRBV7-6|TRBJ2-2
CASSRTGARAGELFF
TGTGCCAGCAGCCGGACAGGGGCCCGCGCCGGGGAGCTGTTTTTT
>once|TRBD1|TRBV3-1/TRBV3-2|TRBJ1-6
CASRQGQTNSPLHF
TGTGCCAGCAGACAGGGACAGACTAATTCACCCCTCCACTTT
>once|NA|TRBV4-3|TRBJ2-3
CASSQALAGADTQYF
TGCGCCAGCAGCCAAGCGCTAGCAGGGGCAGATACGCAGTATTTT
>NA|NA|TRBV29-1|TRBJ1-1
CSVVSGNTEAFF
TGCAGCGTTGTATCGGGCAACACTGAAGCTTTCTTT
>NA|NA|TRBV2|TRBJ1-2
CASSAGTGNYGYTF
TGTGCCAGCAGTGCCGGGACCGGCAACTATGGCTACACCTTC
>once|TRBD1|TRBV5-6|TRBJ2-3
CASSPEATGITDTQYF
TGTGCCAGCAGCCCGGAGGCGACAGGGATAACAGATACGCAGTATTTT
>NA|NA|TRBV7-2|TRBJ1-5
CASSLSASLPNQPQHF
TGTGCCAGCAGCTTATCGGCCAGTCTCCCCAATCAGCCCCAGCATTTT
>NA|NA|TRBV9|TRBJ2-1
CASSAHLRGEYNEQFF
TGTGCCAGCAGCGCCCACCTAAGAGGGGAGTACAATGAGCAGTTCTTC
>NA|TRBD1|TRBV3-1/TRBV3-2|TRBJ1-1
CASSQDRRTGRFSAEAFF
TGTGCCAGCAGCCAAGATCGAAGGACAGGGAGGTTTTCGGCTGAAGCTTTCTTT
>NA|NA|TRBV11-3|TRBJ2-7
CASSLNRANEQYF
TGTGCCAGCAGCTTAAACAGGGCAAACGAGCAGTACTTC
>NA|TRBD2|TRBV28|TRBJ2-3
CASSLSQGLGSLFSTDTQYF
TGTGCCAGCAGTTTATCCCAAGGACTAGGGAGTTTATTTAGCACAGATACGCAGTATTTT
>NA|TRBD1|TRBV5-1|TRBJ2-1
CASSSVGTGINNEQFF
TGCGCCAGCAGCTCGGTTGGGACAGGGATTAACAATGAGCAGTTCTTC
>NA|NA|TRBV28|TRBJ1-3
CASRFDRNTIYF
TGTGCCAGCAGGTTCGATAGAAACACCATATATTTT
>NA|TRBD1|TRBV28|TRBJ1-1
CATGGTVNTEAFF
TGTGCCACCGGGGGGACAGTTAACACTGAAGCTTTCTTT
>few|TRBD1|TRBV6-5|TRBJ1-5
CASRDTGGSNQPQHF
TGTGCCAGCAGAGACACAGGGGGTAGCAATCAGCCCCAGCATTTT
>NA|NA|TRBV6-4|TRBJ1-1
CASSDSYSHKLTEAFF
TGTGCCAGCAGTGACTCGTATTCCCACAAACTAACTGAAGCTTTCTTT
>NA|TRBD1|TRBV6-5|TRBJ1-5
CASSLQGDSNQPQHF
TGTGCCAGCAGTCTACAGGGGGATAGCAATCAGCCCCAGCATTTT
>once|NA|TRBV5-8|TRBJ2-2
CASSLYGGRNHGELFF
TGTGCCAGCAGCTTGTACGGGGGGCGCAATCACGGGGAGCTGTTTTTT
>once|NA|TRBV5-6|TRBJ1-1
CASSLGVEAFF
TGTGCCAGCAGCTTAGGAGTTGAAGCTTTCTTT
>NA|TRBD1|TRBV2|TRBJ2-7
CASRVLGTGSYEQYF
TGTGCCAGCAGGGTACTCGGGACAGGCTCCTACGAGCAGTACTTC
>NA|NA|TRBV30|TRBJ1-1
CAWIRLEAFF
TGTGCCTGGATACGGTTAGAAGCTTTCTTT
>once|NA|TRBV6-5|TRBJ2-2
CASTQRTNTGELFF
TGTGCCAGCACCCAGCGGACGAACACCGGGGAGCTGTTTTTT
>once|NA|TRBV11-1|TRBJ2-1
CASSLGSYNEQFF
TGTGCCAGCAGCTTAGGCTCCTACAATGAGCAGTTCTTC
>NA|TRBD1|TRBV12-3/TRBV12-4|TRBJ1-5
CASTADREEPQHF
TGTGCCAGCACCGCGGACAGGGAGGAGCCCCAGCATTTT
>few|NA|TRBV20-1|TRBJ2-7
CSASAASLGWEQYF
TGCAGTGCTAGTGCGGCGAGTTTAGGGTGGGAGCAGTACTTC
>NA|TRBD1|TRBV5-4|TRBJ1-1
CASSSAAGGGEAFF
TGTGCCAGCAGCTCCGCCGCAGGGGGTGGGGAGGCTTTCTTT
>NA|NA|TRBV9|TRBJ1-4
CASSVGPGSGEKLFF
TGTGCCAGCAGCGTAGGTCCGGGGTCAGGCGAAAAACTGTTTTTT
>NA|TRBD2|TRBV18|TRBJ2-7
CASSPGLAEYEQYF
TGTGCCAGCTCCCCGGGACTAGCGGAATACGAGCAGTACTTC
>NA|NA|TRBV2|TRBJ1-1
CASRGGGDTEAFF
TGTGCCAGCAGGGGGGGAGGTGACACTGAAGCTTTCTTT
>NA|TRBD2|TRBV27|TRBJ2-5
CASSSSGGDGKTQYF
TGTGCCAGCAGTTCGAGCGGGGGCGATGGGAAGACCCAGTACTTC
>NA|NA|TRBV5-1|TRBJ1-3
CASSLATAEYRNTIYF
TGCGCCAGCAGCTTGGCGACGGCGGAGTATCGAAACACCATATATTTT
>NA|TRBD1|TRBV28|TRBJ1-1
CASSPWTGDLTEAFF
TGTGCCAGCAGCCCATGGACAGGGGACTTAACTGAAGCTTTCTTT
>NA|NA|TRBV9|TRBJ2-3
CASKAGWLTDTQYF
TGTGCCAGTAAGGCCGGCTGGCTCACAGATACGCAGTATTTT
>NA|NA|TRBV24-1|TRBJ2-1
CATSDPGRGLGNEQFF
TGTGCCACCAGTGACCCGGGACGGGGCCTGGGCAATGAGCAGTTCTTC
>NA|TRBD2|TRBV4-2|TRBJ2-5
CASSPGTSMYQETQYF
TGTGCCAGCAGCCCTGGGACTAGCATGTACCAAGAGACCCAGTACTTC
>NA|NA|TRBV6-4|TRBJ2-3
CASRPPQSTTQYF
TGTGCCAGCAGACCCCCTCAATCCACTACGCAGTATTTT
>NA|TRBD1|TRBV18|TRBJ2-3
CASSLLPPGTGADTQYF
TGTGCCAGCTCACTGCTACCTCCCGGGACAGGGGCAGATACGCAGTATTTT
>NA|TRBD1|TRBV5-4|TRBJ1-4
CASSTRQGTNEKLFF
TGTGCCAGCAGCACACGACAGGGCACTAATGAAAAACTGTTTTTT
>few|NA|TRBV5-1|TRBJ1-5
CASSLNTGSNQPQHF
TGCGCCAGCAGCTTGAATACAGGGAGCAATCAGCCCCAGCATTTT
>NA|NA|TRBV3-1/TRBV3-2|TRBJ1-2
CASSQQVTGGYTF
TGTGCCAGCAGCCAACAGGTCACGGGGGGCTACACCTTC
>NA|NA|TRBV5-1|TRBJ2-2
CASSLRAGQNTPGELFF
TGCGCCAGCAGCTTGCGGGCGGGACAAAACACCCCCGGGGAGCTGTTTTTT
>NA|NA|TRBV6-6|TRBJ1-1
CASSPVGNTEAFF
TGTGCCAGCAGCCCCGTAGGGAACACTGAAGCTTTCTTT
>NA|NA|TRBV12-5|TRBJ2-1
CASGQTRGNYNEQFF
TGTGCTAGTGGCCAGACTAGGGGAAACTACAATGAGCAGTTCTTC
>NA|NA|TRBV14|TRBJ2-7
CASSQGPGGFFSEQYF
TGTGCCAGCAGCCAAGGCCCTGGAGGGTTCTTTTCCGAGCAGTACTTC
>NA|NA|TRBV28|TRBJ1-2
CASSYRRTLGGYTF
TGTGCCAGCAGTTATAGGCGGACCCTGGGTGGCTACACCTTC
>NA|NA|TRBV20-1|TRBJ1-2
CSASSSNYGYTF
TGCAGTGCTAGTTCCAGTAACTATGGCTACACCTTC
>NA|NA|TRBV11-1|TRBJ1-2
CASSLRDSGYTF
TGTGCCAGCAGCTTACGAGATAGTGGCTACACCTTC
>NA|NA|TRBV30|TRBJ2-2
CAWSAWGGQSGELFF
TGTGCCTGGAGCGCATGGGGCGGACAGTCCGGGGAGCTGTTTTTT
>NA|NA|TRBV28|TRBJ2-7
CASSGAIGVYEQYF
TGTGCCAGCAGTGGGGCGATCGGAGTTTACGAGCAGTACTTC
>NA|NA|TRBV20-1|TRBJ2-7
CSASRAPRYEQYF
TGCAGTGCTAGTAGGGCTCCGAGATACGAGCAGTACTTC
>NA|TRBD1|TRBV5-1|TRBJ2-5
CASSPDRGETQYF
TGCGCCAGCAGCCCCGACAGGGGAGAGACCCAGTACTTC
>NA|TRBD1|TRBV10-1|TRBJ1-1
CASTFDRVFNEAFF
TGCGCCAGCACCTTCGACAGGGTCTTTAATGAAGCTTTCTTT